The clone carrying this T cell receptor beta chain was seen many times. The antigen remains undetermined. This specimen belongs to a study of T cells in Graves' hyperthyroidism and ophthalmopathy. Regarding the study as a whole: A model using 13 V-J features told ophthalmopathy apart from stable hyperthyroidism. Blood held most thyroid clonotypes expanded above 0.001 frequency.

Germline V gene sequence: CDR1 SEHNR, CDR2 FQNEAQ (reference sequence). The V and J ends lost 5 bases and 3 bases respectively, with 8 bases between them. The CDR3 spans 12 residues. Amplification yielded TCR beta CDR3 regions, with RNA transcripts as the source. The HTBI primer set drove a first-round RT-PCR of the TCR CDR3. One entry per CDR3 protein results from TCRdb running MiXCR on the multiplex PCR reads. The sample lists 500,000 to 600,000 distinct CDR3 sequences, 46% seen once, with under 20% in the top ten. Uncontrolled infection, other autoimmune disease, pregnancy or lactation barred patients from enrollment. Every diagnosis used clinical symptoms, serum thyroxine and TRAb, thyroid ultrasound and orbital computed tomography.

Sequencing was performed on peripheral blood or thyroid tissue (not recorded which). The rearrangement joins TRBV7-9 to TRBJ2-7, with D possibly being TRBD2 (5 bases). The clonotype originates from an adult woman with Graves' disease, either hyperthyroidism or ophthalmopathy (not recorded which). The CDR3 region has the DNA TGTGCCAGCAGCACCGGGATCTACGAGCAGTACTTC. Translated, it gives CASSTGIYEQYF.